These 19 T cell receptor beta chains were sequenced from one sample in a study of T-cell reconstitution after alpha-beta-depleted transplantation in children. Unique molecular identifiers featured in how the TCRbeta library was prepared. TCRdb called the PCR reads again in MiXCR, with one record for every CDR3 protein. The data contain just over 950,000 distinct CDR3 sequences, 25% to 35% of them singletons. Here the sequenced sample was PBMCs, mostly from graft donor cells, taken 360 days after TCRalphabeta/CD19-depleted stem cell transplant. These TCRs come from a boy under two years old who had a stem cell transplant for SCID, so the T cells may come from the graft donor.

J is TRBJ2-1 and V is TRBV20-1, with D unclear. Trimming cost V 3 bases and J 4 bases, with 7 bases left between them. The length of the CDR3 is 12 residues. Germline assignment: CDR1 DFQATT and CDR2 SNEGSKA (reference sequence). CDR3 loop: CSASSDYNEQFF. CDR3 nucleotides: TGCAGTGCTAGTAGTGATTACAATGAGCAGTTCTTC.

The V call is TRBV18, the J call TRBJ2-3; 9 bases are shared with TRBD1. Germline V gene lookup returns CDR1 KGHSH and CDR2 LQKENI. The CDR3 is 15 amino acids. Trimming at V came to 4 bases and at J to 4 bases, leaving 6 bases not matched to a gene. The CDR3 region is CASSRRDRDADTQYF. The DNA of the CDR3 is TGTGCCAGCTCACGACGGGACAGGGACGCAGATACGCAGTATTTT.

The CDR3, as DNA: TGCAGCGTAGTTGCTCCAGGACAGGGTGCGACAGATACGCAGTATTTT. Its translation: CSVVAPGQGATDTQYF. The V and J genes are TRBV29-1 and TRBJ2-3; 8 bases align to TRBD1. The CDR3 totals 16 residues. The germline CDR1 and CDR2 sequences are SQVTM and ANQGSEA. With V trimmed by 6 bases and J by 3 bases, 14 bases remained unmatched.

This clonotype has only a few counts. V is TRBV6-1 and J is TRBJ1-2; the match to TRBD1 covers 9 bases. Germline assignment: CDR1 MNHNS and CDR2 SASEGT. Trimming cost V 5 bases and J 1 base; bases outside gene matches: 11. The CDR3 is 17 residues long. CDR3: CASSHWTGAPLNYGYTF. The CDR3 coding sequence is TGTGCCAGCAGTCATTGGACAGGGGCGCCACTTAACTATGGCTACACCTTC.

This clonotype was counted a few times. This chain links TRBV12-3 or TRBV12-4 with TRBJ2-1; 8 bases match TRBD2. The CDR3 has 16 residues. Trimming cost V 4 bases and J 0 bases; bases outside gene matches: 5. The CDR3 loop reads CASSYRRGVSYNEQFF. The DNA of the CDR3 is TGTGCCAGCAGTTACCGGCGGGGGGTCTCCTACAATGAGCAGTTCTTC.

This clonotype turned up a few times. This sequence joins TRBV24-1 and TRBJ2-1, with 9 bases aligning to TRBD2. The CDR3 extends over 15 amino acids. CDR1 and CDR2 from the germline V gene are KGHDR and SFDVKD. J was trimmed by 0 bases and V by 8 bases; bases with no gene match: 4. The CDR3 nucleotides are TGTGCCACCAAGGGTAGCGGGGGCTCCTACAATGAGCAGTTCTTC. Translating it yields CATKGSGGSYNEQFF.

The table lists this clonotype with a few counts. The chain joins TRBV27 to TRBJ1-2; D unresolved. The CDR3 has 14 residues. CDR1 and CDR2 from the germline V gene are MNHEY and SMNVEV (reference sequence). Trimming shortened V by 3 bases and J by 0 bases, and 8 bases separated the two germline ends. The CDR3 spells CASSFGPTNYGYTF. Here the CDR3 DNA reads TGTGCCAGCAGTTTTGGCCCAACTAACTATGGCTACACCTTC.

This clonotype was observed a few times. This chain connects TRBV28 to TRBJ2-2; D gene uncertain. Germline CDR1 is MDHEN and CDR2 is SYDVKM. V was trimmed by 5 bases and J by 2 bases, leaving 9 bases between them. CDR3 size: 14 residues. The CDR3 region is CASSPITNTGELFF. For the CDR3, the DNA is TGTGCCAGCAGTCCCATCACTAACACCGGGGAGCTGTTTTTT.

The gene calls are TRBV6-1 and TRBJ1-2; TRBD1 aligns across 7 bases. CDR1 and CDR2 (germline): MNHNS, SASEGT. V was clipped by 4 bases and J by 2 bases; unmatched bases: 4. This CDR3 has 14 amino acids. The CDR3 protein is CASSASGQNYGYTF. CDR3 bases: TGTGCCAGCAGTGCATCGGGACAGAACTATGGCTACACCTTC.

The chain recombines TRBV18 with TRBJ2-5, with unresolved D. CDR1 and CDR2 from the germline V gene are KGHSH and LQKENI. Trimming shortened V by 5 bases and J by 4 bases, and 11 bases separated the two germline ends. This CDR3 contains 13 residues. For the CDR3, the DNA is TGTGCCAGCTCAGAAACTGGACGAGAGACCCAGTACTTC. It specifies CASSETGRETQYF.

The CDR3: CASSSQTGDEQYF. In nucleotides, the CDR3 is TGTGCCAGCAGCTCGCAAACAGGGGACGAGCAGTACTTC. The rearrangement uses TRBV7-2 and TRBJ2-7, with 7 bases identical to TRBD1. CDR3 size: 13 residues. With V trimmed by 4 bases and J by 5 bases, 5 bases remained unmatched. Germline CDR1 reads SGHTA; CDR2 reads FQGNSA. Variable domain in full (rest from reference TRBV7-2 and TRBJ2-7): GAGVSQSPSNKVTEKGKDVELRCDPISGHTALYWYRQSLGQGLEFLIYFQGNSAPDKSGLPSDRFSAERTGGSVSTLTIQRTQQEDSAVYLCASSSQTGDEQYFGPGTRLTVT.

The chain joins TRBV11-2 to TRBJ2-1; 7 bases fit TRBD2. This CDR3 comprises 16 residues. The germline gives CDR1 SGHAT, CDR2 FQNNGV. After removal of 7 bases from V and 4 bases from J, the junction contained 13 bases not matched to a gene. The CDR3, as DNA: TGTGCCAGCACTTTAGGGGATCTAGCGGCGTACAATGAGCAGTTCTTC. As protein: CASTLGDLAAYNEQFF.

The chain links TRBV5-1 to TRBJ2-7, with 8 nucleotides matching TRBD2. The germline V gene encodes CDR1 SGHRS and CDR2 YFSETQ. The length of the CDR3 is 14 residues. With V trimmed by 4 bases and J by 3 bases, 6 bases remained unmatched. Written as DNA, the CDR3 is TGCGCCAGCAGCCAGCGGGGGCTTATCTACGAGCAGTACTTC. This translates into CASSQRGLIYEQYF.

V and J are TRBV10-3 and TRBJ2-3, with D possibly matching TRBD2 (6 bases). The ends were cut back, 5 bases at V and 5 bases at J, with 11 bases in the middle. The CDR3 is 13 amino acids. CDR1 and CDR2 from the germline V gene are ENHRY and SYGVKD. This CDR3 reads CAISTTRGDTQYF. The CDR3 region has the DNA TGTGCCATCAGTACGACTAGGGGAGATACGCAGTATTTT.

This chain connects TRBV4-3 to TRBJ2-7, with D tentatively TRBD1 (6 bases). V was trimmed by 2 bases and J by 3 bases, leaving 11 bases between them. CDR3 length equals 14 residues. Looked up from germline, CDR1 is LGHNA and CDR2 is YSLEER. The CDR3 region is CASSQTGSNYEQYF. Here the CDR3 DNA reads TGCGCCAGCAGCCAAACAGGGTCTAACTACGAGCAGTACTTC.

The chain couples TRBV5-6 to TRBJ2-1, with unresolved D. Trimming took off 0 bases at V and 7 bases at J, with 5 bases between the two ends. CDR3 length: 12 residues. The germline gives CDR1 SGHDT, CDR2 YYEEEE. The CDR3 region has the DNA TGTGCCAGCAGCTTGGATACAAATGAGCAGTTCTTC. It is translated as CASSLDTNEQFF.

This clonotype was observed a few times. The CDR3 here is CATSRGGTATYEQYF. As DNA, the CDR3 is TGTGCCACCAGCAGGGGGGGGACAGCGACCTACGAGCAGTACTTC. V gene TRBV15 combines with J gene TRBJ2-7, with D perhaps given as TRBD1 or TRBD2 (7 bases each). V lost 3 bases and J 2 bases, leaving 14 bases between the germline ends. The CDR3 is 15 amino acids. Germline CDR1 is LNHNV and CDR2 is YYDKDF (reference sequence).

This clonotype was picked up many times. The gene calls are TRBV4-1 and TRBJ1-3, with D unclear. The V and J ends lost 4 bases and 0 bases respectively, with 13 bases between them. The CDR3 is made up of 16 amino acids. In germline, CDR1 is MGHRA, CDR2 YSYEKL. CDR3 region: CASSLRIFPSGNTIYF. The CDR3 bases are TGCGCCAGCAGCCTCCGGATCTTTCCCTCTGGAAACACCATATATTTT.

The V and J genes are TRBV4-3 and TRBJ2-3; the match to TRBD2 covers 7 bases. Germline-derived CDR1 and CDR2 are LGHNA and YSLEER. The CDR3 runs 16 residues. V lost 4 bases to trimming and J lost 7 bases; unmatched junction nucleotides: 14. The CDR3 sequence is CASSPHRLAGVNTQYF. The CDR3 DNA follows: TGCGCCAGCAGCCCCCACCGACTAGCTGGGGTTAATACGCAGTATTTT.